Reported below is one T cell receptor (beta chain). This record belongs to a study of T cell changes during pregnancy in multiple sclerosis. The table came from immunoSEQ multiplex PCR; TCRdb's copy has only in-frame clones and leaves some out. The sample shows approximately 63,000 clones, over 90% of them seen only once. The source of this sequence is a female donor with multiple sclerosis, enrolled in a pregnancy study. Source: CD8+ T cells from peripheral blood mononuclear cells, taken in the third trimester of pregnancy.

CDR3: CASSEHTTGLDTEAFF. CDR3 sequence (DNA): TGTGCCAGCAGCGAGCATACCACAGGGTTGGATACTGAAGCTTTCTTT. The V call is TRBV7-9, the J call TRBJ1-1; the D gene is possibly TRBD1 (6 bases). This CDR3 has 16 amino acids. Germline lookup yields CDR1 SEHNR and CDR2 FQNEAQ (reference sequence). V lost 5 bases, J lost 5 bases, and 21 bases lay in between.